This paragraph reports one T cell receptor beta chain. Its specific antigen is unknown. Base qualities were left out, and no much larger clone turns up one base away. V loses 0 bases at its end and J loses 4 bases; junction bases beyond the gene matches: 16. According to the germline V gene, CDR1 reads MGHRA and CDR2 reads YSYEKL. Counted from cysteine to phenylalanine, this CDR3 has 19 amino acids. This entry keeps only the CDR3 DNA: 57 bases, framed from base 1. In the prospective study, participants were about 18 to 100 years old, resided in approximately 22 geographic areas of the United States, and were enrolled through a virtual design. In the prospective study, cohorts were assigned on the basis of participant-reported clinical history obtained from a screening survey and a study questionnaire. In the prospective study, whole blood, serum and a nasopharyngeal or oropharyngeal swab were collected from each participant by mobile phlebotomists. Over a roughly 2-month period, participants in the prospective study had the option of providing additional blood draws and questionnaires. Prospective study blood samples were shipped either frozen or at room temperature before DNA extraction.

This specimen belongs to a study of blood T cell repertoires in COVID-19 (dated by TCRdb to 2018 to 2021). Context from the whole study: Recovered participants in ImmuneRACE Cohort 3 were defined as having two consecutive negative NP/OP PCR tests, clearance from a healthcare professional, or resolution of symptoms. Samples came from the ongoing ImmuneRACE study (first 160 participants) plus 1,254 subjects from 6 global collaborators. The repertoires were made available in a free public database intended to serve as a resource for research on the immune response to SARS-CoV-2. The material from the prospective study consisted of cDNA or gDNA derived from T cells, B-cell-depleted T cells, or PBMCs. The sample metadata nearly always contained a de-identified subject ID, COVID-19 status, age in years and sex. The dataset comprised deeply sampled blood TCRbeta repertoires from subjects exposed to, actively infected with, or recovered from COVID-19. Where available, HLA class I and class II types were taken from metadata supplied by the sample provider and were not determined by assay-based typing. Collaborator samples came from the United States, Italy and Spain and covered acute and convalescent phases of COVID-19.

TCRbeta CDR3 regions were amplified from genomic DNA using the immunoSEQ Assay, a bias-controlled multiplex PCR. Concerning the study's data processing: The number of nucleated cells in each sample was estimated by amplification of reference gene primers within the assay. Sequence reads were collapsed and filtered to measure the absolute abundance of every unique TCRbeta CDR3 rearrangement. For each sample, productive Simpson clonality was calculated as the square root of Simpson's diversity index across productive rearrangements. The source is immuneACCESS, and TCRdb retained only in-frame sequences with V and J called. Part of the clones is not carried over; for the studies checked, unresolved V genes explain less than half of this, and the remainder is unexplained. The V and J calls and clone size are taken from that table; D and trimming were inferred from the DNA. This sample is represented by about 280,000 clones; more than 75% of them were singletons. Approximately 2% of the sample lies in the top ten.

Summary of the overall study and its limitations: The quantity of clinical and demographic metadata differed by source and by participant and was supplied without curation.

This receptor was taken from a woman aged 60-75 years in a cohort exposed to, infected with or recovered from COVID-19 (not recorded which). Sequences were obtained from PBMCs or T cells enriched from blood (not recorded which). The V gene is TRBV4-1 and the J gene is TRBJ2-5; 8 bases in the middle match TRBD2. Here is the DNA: TGCGCCAGCAGCCAAGAAGGGATTGGGGGTAGCGGGGTAGGAGAGACCCAGTACTTC. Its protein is CASSQEGIGGSGVGETQYF.